One and the same sample provided the 12 T cell receptor beta chains below, sequenced in a study of CD8 T cells in Susac syndrome. It was with random hexamers that roughly 0.45 to 1 ug RNA was reverse transcribed. Each CDR3 protein gets one entry after TCRdb re-called the immunoSEQ multiplex PCR reads with MiXCR. The table includes under 70,000 distinct CDR3 sequences, about 95% detected once. The sequenced material came from CD8+ T cells from PBMCs. The origin of the receptors is a human donor with Susac syndrome.

The chain joins TRBV15 to TRBJ1-2; the D is unclear. Trimming cost V 5 bases and J 4 bases, with 11 bases left between them. CDR3 size: 13 residues. Germline CDR1 is LNHNV and CDR2 is YYDKDF (reference sequence). As DNA, the CDR3 is TGTGCCACCAGCCCGTTGGGGTCCTATGGCTACACCTTC. Translated, it gives CATSPLGSYGYTF. Together with reference TRBV15 and TRBJ1-2, the CDR3 gives the full variable domain: DAMVIQNPRYQVTQFGKPVTLSCSQTLNHNVMYWYQQKSSQAPKLLFHYYDKDFNNEADTPDNFQSRRPNTSFCFLDIRSPGLGDTAMYLCATSPLGSYGYTFGSGTRLTVV.

The V call is TRBV2, the J call TRBJ2-2; 11 bases match TRBD2. V lost 8 bases, J lost 4 bases, and 6 bases stayed unmatched. CDR1 is SNHLY, CDR2 FYNNEI, per germline. The CDR3 loop spans 15 amino acids. The CDR3 sequence is CASSGTSGSTGELFF. Written as DNA, the CDR3 is TGTGCCAGCTCCGGGACTAGCGGTAGCACCGGGGAGCTGTTTTTT. Variable domain in full (rest from reference TRBV2 and TRBJ2-2): EPEVTQTPSHQVTQMGQEVILRCVPISNHLYFYWYRQILGQKVEFLVSFYNNEISEKSEIFDDQFSVERPDGSNFTLKIRSTKLEDSAMYFCASSGTSGSTGELFFGEGSRLTVL.

This clonotype was observed once. The chain couples TRBV27 to TRBJ2-1; TRBD2 agrees at 7 bases. The CDR3 runs 13 residues. The V and J ends lost 3 bases and 6 bases, in that order; junction bases with no gene match: 2. From germline, CDR1 is MNHEY and CDR2 SMNVEV (reference sequence). CDR3 sequence (DNA): TGTGCCAGCAGTTTGGGAGGGATCAATGAGCAGTTCTTC. This translates into CASSLGGINEQFF.

The rearrangement links TRBV6-5 to TRBJ1-2; TRBD1 matches at 8 bases. The CDR3 covers 13 residues. V trimming: 0 bases; J trimming: 6 bases; junction bases outside the gene matches: 0. Germline V gene data show CDR1 as MNHEY and CDR2 as SVGAGI. In DNA, the CDR3 is TGTGCCAGCAGTTACTCGACAGGGGATGGCTACACCTTC. Its translation is CASSYSTGDGYTF.

The chain uses TRBV14 and TRBJ2-5, with no clear D. This CDR3 is 13 amino acids long. Germline-derived CDR1 and CDR2 are SGHDN and FVKESK. Trimming shortened V by 2 bases and J by 2 bases, and 6 bases separated the two germline ends. CDR3 residues: CASSQISQETQYF. CDR3 coding DNA: TGTGCCAGCAGCCAAATAAGTCAAGAGACCCAGTACTTC.

This CDR3 is CASSYRAGAYNEQFF. The DNA of the CDR3 is TGTGCCAGCAGTTATAGGGCGGGGGCTTACAATGAGCAGTTCTTC. This chain uses TRBV6-2 or TRBV6-3 with TRBJ2-1, with D perhaps matching TRBD2 (7 bases). The V end lost 3 bases, the J end lost 4 bases, and 13 bases lay between the germline ends. The CDR3 is made up of 15 amino acids. Germline V lookup: CDR1 MNHEY, CDR2 SVGEGT.

This chain links TRBV20-1 with TRBJ1-2; D is perhaps TRBD1 (5 bases). The CDR3 runs 15 residues. V lost 3 bases to trimming and J lost 2 bases, with 16 bases between them. Germline CDR1 and CDR2: DFQATT and SNEGSKA (reference sequence). The CDR3 is CSARTATIGNYGYTF. CDR3 nucleotide sequence: TGCAGTGCTAGGACAGCCACTATAGGAAACTATGGCTACACCTTC.

This chain connects TRBV19 to TRBJ2-2; TRBD1 aligns across 7 bases. CDR1 and CDR2 (germline): LNHDA, SQIVND (reference sequence). The CDR3 is 14 residues long. Trimming took 5 bases from V and 7 from J; bases not matched to a gene: 7. CDR3 sequence (DNA): TGTGCCAGTAGTCCGGGACAGAGAGGCGGGGAGCTGTTTTTT. Its translation is CASSPGQRGGELFF.

The chain has TRBV9 and TRBJ2-2; the match to TRBD2 covers 8 bases. J lost 0 bases, V lost 4 bases, and 8 bases had no gene match. Germline CDR1 reads SGDLS; CDR2 reads YYNGEE. CDR3 length: 17 amino acids. CDR3 DNA: TGTGCCAGCAGCCCCAACCCCGGGGGGGCGAACACCGGGGAGCTGTTTTTT. Translation: CASSPNPGGANTGELFF.

This clonotype was recorded once. V is TRBV4-3 and J is TRBJ2-5; D is unclear. Per germline, CDR1 LGHNA and CDR2 YSLEER. V gave up 0 bases and J gave up 1 base, with 6 bases separating them. This CDR3 has 14 residues. The CDR3 coding sequence is TGCGCCAGCAGCCAAGAACGGACCCAAGAGACCCAGTACTTC. It is translated as CASSQERTQETQYF.

The gene calls are TRBV12-3 or TRBV12-4 and TRBJ1-1; D possibly corresponds to TRBD1 (5 bases). This CDR3 has 12 residues. With 6 bases removed from V and 0 bases from J, the gap between germline ends came to 5 bases. This CDR3 reads CASRQVNTEAFF. For the CDR3, the DNA is TGTGCCAGCAGACAGGTGAACACTGAAGCTTTCTTT.

V and J are TRBV12-5 and TRBJ2-7, with D perhaps matching TRBD1 (5 bases). This CDR3 is built from 14 residues. Germline V gives CDR1 LGHNT, CDR2 FRNRAP. V was cut by 0 bases and J by 7 bases, with 13 bases left in between. CDR3 residues: CASGLVRQGLEQYF. CDR3 nucleotide sequence: TGTGCTAGTGGTTTGGTAAGGCAGGGTCTGGAGCAGTACTTC.